Listed below are T cell receptor beta chains from one sample, sequenced in a study of blood T cell repertoires in COVID-19. The repertoire was sequenced with immunoSEQ multiplex PCR; TCRdb's copy has only in-frame clones and lacks some. The data contain hundreds of thousands of clones, about 88% of them singletons. Sequencing was done on a sample of peripheral blood. These receptors were collected from a young man with COVID-19, enrolled during active disease. Each CDR3 is given with its conserved first and last residue. D genes are given only for firm matches. Not every row has a clone size; where given, it reads once, few, many or a size class.

j_call | d_call | v_call | clone_size | cdr3_aa | cdr3_nt
TRBJ2-7 | TRBD2 | TRBV5-1 | once | CASQRGFSYEQYF | TGCGCCAGCCAGCGGGGGTTCTCCTACGAGCAGTACTTC
TRBJ1-6 | . | TRBV6-6 | . | CASSYSTETYNSPLHF | TGTGCCAGCAGTTACTCGACAGAAACTTATAATTCACCCCTCCACTTT
TRBJ2-1 | TRBD2 | TRBV5-4 | . | CASSLGGLGSYNEQFF | TGTGCCAGCAGCTTGGGGGGACTAGGATCCTACAATGAGCAGTTCTTC
TRBJ1-3 | . | TRBV6-5 | . | CASSYSQTQGNTIYF | TGTGCCAGCAGTTACTCCCAAACTCAAGGAAACACCATATATTTT
TRBJ2-5 | . | TRBV15 | . | CATSSDNRVEETQYF | TGTGCCACCAGCAGTGATAACAGGGTTGAGGAGACCCAGTACTTC
TRBJ1-5 | . | TRBV19 | once | CASSRLVYSNQPQHF | TGTGCCAGTAGTCGGCTAGTCTATAGCAATCAGCCCCAGCATTTT
TRBJ2-3 | . | TRBV18 | once | CASSTTGVGTDTQYF | TGTGCCAGCTCAACCACGGGAGTAGGCACAGATACGCAGTATTTT
TRBJ2-2 | . | TRBV6-2/TRBV6-3 | . | CASSSYEKGLLGELFF | TGTGCCAGCAGCAGTTACGAGAAGGGACTTCTTGGGGAGCTGTTTTTT
TRBJ1-5 | . | TRBV20-1 | . | CSASVGDNQPQHF | TGCAGTGCTAGTGTAGGAGACAATCAGCCCCAGCATTTT
TRBJ1-2 | TRBD1 | TRBV27 | . | CASSSPRTGANYGYTF | TGTGCCAGCAGTTCTCCACGGACAGGGGCCAACTATGGCTACACCTTC
TRBJ1-5 | . | TRBV2 | . | CASSAITGYNQPQHF | TGTGCCAGCAGTGCCATCACGGGGTACAATCAGCCCCAGCATTTT
TRBJ2-1 | TRBD1 | TRBV18 | . | CASSREQGDNEQFF | TGTGCCAGCTCAAGAGAACAGGGGGACAATGAGCAGTTCTTC
TRBJ2-7 | TRBD2 | TRBV6-5 | once | CASSSGGGLSYEQYF | TGTGCCAGCAGCTCCGGGGGGGGACTCTCCTACGAGCAGTACTTC
TRBJ2-1 | TRBD1 | TRBV3-1/TRBV3-2 | once | CASSLGTGKNEQFF | TGTGCCAGCAGCCTCGGGACAGGGAAGAATGAGCAGTTCTTC
TRBJ1-5 | TRBD1 | TRBV2 | . | CASSTTGSGPQHF | TGTGCCAGCAGCACGACAGGGTCAGGACCCCAGCATTTT
TRBJ2-7 | TRBD1 | TRBV11-2 | . | CASSFPGGISYEQYF | TGTGCCAGCAGCTTCCCAGGGGGCATCTCCTACGAGCAGTACTTC
TRBJ2-1 | . | TRBV18 | . | CASSPPSSNEQFF | TGTGCCAGCTCACCACCGTCGAGCAATGAGCAGTTCTTC
TRBJ2-1 | TRBD2 | TRBV12-5 | . | CASGLGGSGSYEQFF | TGTGCTAGTGGTTTGGGGGGTAGCGGGAGCTATGAGCAGTTCTTC
TRBJ1-2 | . | TRBV5-8 | . | CASSLRQGFGYGYTF | TGTGCCAGCAGCTTGAGGCAGGGATTCGGCTATGGCTACACCTTC
TRBJ2-3 | TRBD2 | TRBV6-5 | . | CASSPSGTSTDTQYF | TGTGCCAGCAGTCCTAGCGGGACTAGCACAGATACGCAGTATTTT
TRBJ2-1 | TRBD2 | TRBV7-3 | . | CASSLTPGLAGVNEQFF | TGTGCCAGCAGCTTAACGCCAGGACTAGCGGGAGTTAATGAGCAGTTCTTC
TRBJ2-5 | . | TRBV7-8 | . | CASSLAHSGRETQYF | TGTGCCAGCAGCTTAGCGCATTCAGGGAGGGAGACCCAGTACTTC
TRBJ2-3 | . | TRBV21-1 | . | CASSKGTGGADTQYF | TGTGCCAGCAGCAAAGGGACAGGGGGCGCGGATACGCAGTATTTT
TRBJ2-5 | . | TRBV5-1 | . | CASSLGRGWQETQYF | TGCGCCAGCAGCTTGGGTCGGGGGTGGCAAGAGACCCAGTACTTC
TRBJ2-2 | . | TRBV24-1 | . | CATSVEDFTGELFF | TGTGCCACCAGTGTCGAGGATTTCACCGGGGAGCTGTTTTTT
TRBJ1-6 | . | TRBV19 | . | CATSPSYNSPLHF | TGTGCCACCTCCCCGTCTTATAATTCACCCCTCCACTTT
TRBJ2-1 | TRBD2 | TRBV29-1 | . | CSAEWLAGGRDEQFF | TGCAGCGCTGAATGGCTAGCGGGGGGTAGGGATGAGCAGTTCTTC
TRBJ1-1 | TRBD1 | TRBV19 | . | CASYRDRGKVNTEAFF | TGTGCCTCATACCGGGACAGGGGGAAGGTGAACACTGAAGCTTTCTTT
TRBJ1-3 | . | TRBV5-1 | . | CASSLEAQSSGNTIYF | TGCGCCAGCAGCTTGGAAGCACAGAGCTCTGGAAACACCATATATTTT
TRBJ2-7 | . | TRBV5-6 | . | CASSLGGAEQYF | TGTGCCAGCAGCTTGGGAGGAGCCGAGCAGTACTTC
TRBJ1-2 | . | TRBV18 | few | CASSEGWNNYGYTF | TGTGCCAGCTCGGAGGGGTGGAACAACTATGGCTACACCTTC